This TCR beta chain was recorded in a study of cytomegalovirus exposure and HLA in healthy donors. Whole-study results and caveats: Researchers counted over 150 TCR beta chains as cytomegalovirus-associated. Of the V segments, some could not be distinguished, including TRBV6-2 and TRBV6-3, and were excluded. Segments of the TCR beta V type were, in most cases, productive about 90% or about 30% of the time in an earlier analysis. As a later analysis showed, a missense DCLRE1C variant was linked to trimming of TCR beta V- and J-genes.

There are 13 residues in the CDR3. From germline, CDR1 is SQVTM and CDR2 ANQGSEA. V was pared by 3 bases and J by 3 bases, with 8 bases between. Details on this clone: Antigen: not known.

The PCR ran on 60 Vbeta and 13 Jbeta primers. Data came from immunoSEQ multiplex PCR; TCRdb stores just in-frame clones and leaves some out. This sample's table has some 110,000 clones. This receptor was obtained from a man aged 35 to 55 in good health and CMV-seronegative. Sequences were obtained from PBMCs. V gene TRBV29-1 combines with J gene TRBJ2-2; D is ambiguous. CDR3: CSVDPQDTGELFF. CDR3 in DNA: TGCAGCGTTGATCCCCAGGACACCGGGGAGCTGTTTTTT.